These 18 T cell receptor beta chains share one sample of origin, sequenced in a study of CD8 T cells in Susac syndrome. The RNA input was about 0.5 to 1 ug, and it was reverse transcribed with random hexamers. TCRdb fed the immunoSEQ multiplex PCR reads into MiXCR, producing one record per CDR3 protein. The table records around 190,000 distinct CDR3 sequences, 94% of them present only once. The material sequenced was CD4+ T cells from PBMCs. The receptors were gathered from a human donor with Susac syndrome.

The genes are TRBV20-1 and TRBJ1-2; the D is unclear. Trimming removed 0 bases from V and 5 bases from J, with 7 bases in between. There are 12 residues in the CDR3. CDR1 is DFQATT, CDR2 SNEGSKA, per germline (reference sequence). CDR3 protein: CSARDLPYGYTF. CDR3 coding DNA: TGCAGTGCTAGAGATTTACCATATGGCTACACCTTC.

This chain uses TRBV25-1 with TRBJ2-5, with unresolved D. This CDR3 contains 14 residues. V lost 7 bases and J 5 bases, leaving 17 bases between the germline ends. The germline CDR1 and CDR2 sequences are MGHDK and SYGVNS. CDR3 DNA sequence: TGTGCCAGCAATCCCGCCCACCCTGGGGAGACCCAGTACTTC. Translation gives CASNPAHPGETQYF.

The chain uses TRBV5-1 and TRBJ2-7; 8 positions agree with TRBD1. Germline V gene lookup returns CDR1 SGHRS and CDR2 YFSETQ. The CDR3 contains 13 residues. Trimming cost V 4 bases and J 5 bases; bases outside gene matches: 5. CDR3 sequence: CASSAGQGNEQYF. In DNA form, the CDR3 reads TGCGCCAGCAGCGCCGGACAGGGAAACGAGCAGTACTTC.

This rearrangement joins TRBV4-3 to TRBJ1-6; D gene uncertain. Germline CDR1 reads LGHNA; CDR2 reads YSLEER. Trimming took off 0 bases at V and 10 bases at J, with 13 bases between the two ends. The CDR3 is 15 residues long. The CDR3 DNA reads TGCGCCAGCAGCCAAGAGGAGTCCAGGATCTCACCCCTCCACTTT. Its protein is CASSQEESRISPLHF.

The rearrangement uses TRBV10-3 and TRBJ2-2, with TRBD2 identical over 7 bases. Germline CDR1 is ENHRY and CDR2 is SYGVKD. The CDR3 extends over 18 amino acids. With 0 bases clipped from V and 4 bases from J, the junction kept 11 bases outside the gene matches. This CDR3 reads CAISESGSGTKSTGELFF. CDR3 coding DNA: TGTGCCATCAGTGAGTCGGGGAGCGGGACTAAGAGCACCGGGGAGCTGTTTTTT.

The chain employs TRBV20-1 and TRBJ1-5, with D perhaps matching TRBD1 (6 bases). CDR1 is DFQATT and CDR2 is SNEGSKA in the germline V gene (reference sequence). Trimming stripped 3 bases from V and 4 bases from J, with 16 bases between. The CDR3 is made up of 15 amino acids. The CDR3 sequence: CSASFPGEGNQPQHF. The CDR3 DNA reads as TGCAGTGCTAGTTTCCCAGGGGAAGGGAATCAGCCCCAGCATTTT.

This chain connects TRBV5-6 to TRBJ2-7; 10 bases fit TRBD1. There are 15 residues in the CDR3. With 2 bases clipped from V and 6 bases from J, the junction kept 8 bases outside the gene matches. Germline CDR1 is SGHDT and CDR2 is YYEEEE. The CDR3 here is CASSFTGQGTREQYF. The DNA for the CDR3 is TGTGCCAGCAGCTTTACGGGACAGGGGACCCGCGAGCAGTACTTC.

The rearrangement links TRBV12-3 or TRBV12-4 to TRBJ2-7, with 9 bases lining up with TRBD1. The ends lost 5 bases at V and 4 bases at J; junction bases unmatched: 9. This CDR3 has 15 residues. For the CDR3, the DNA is TGTGCCAGCAGTAAAGACAGGGGGTATCAGTACGAGCAGTACTTC. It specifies CASSKDRGYQYEQYF.

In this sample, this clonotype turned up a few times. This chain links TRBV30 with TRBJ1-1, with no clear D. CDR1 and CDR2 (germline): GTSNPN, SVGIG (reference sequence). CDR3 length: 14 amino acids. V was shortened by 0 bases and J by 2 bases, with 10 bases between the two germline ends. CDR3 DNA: TGTGCCTGGAGTGTTTCTGGGGTTAACACTGAAGCTTTCTTT. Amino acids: CAWSVSGVNTEAFF.

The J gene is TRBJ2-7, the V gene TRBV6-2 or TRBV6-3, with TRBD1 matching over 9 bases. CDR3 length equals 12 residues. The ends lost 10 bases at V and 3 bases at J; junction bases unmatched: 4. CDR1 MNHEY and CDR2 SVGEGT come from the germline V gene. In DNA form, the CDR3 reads TGTGCCACCGGACAGGGGATCTACGAGCAGTACTTC. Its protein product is CATGQGIYEQYF.

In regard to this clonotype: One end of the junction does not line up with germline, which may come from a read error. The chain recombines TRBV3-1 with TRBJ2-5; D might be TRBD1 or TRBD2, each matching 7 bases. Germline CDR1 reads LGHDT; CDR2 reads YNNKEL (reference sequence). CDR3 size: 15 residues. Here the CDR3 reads CASSPSGGAQKTQYF. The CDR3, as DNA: TGTGCCAGCAGCCCCTCAGGGGGGGCCCAAAAGACCCAGTACTTC.

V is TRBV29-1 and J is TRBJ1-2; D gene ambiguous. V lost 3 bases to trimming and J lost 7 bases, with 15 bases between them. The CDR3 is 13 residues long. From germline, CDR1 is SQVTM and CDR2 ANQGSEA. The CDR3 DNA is TGCAGCGTTGAGGTACGGCAGACCTCTGGCTACACCTTC. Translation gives CSVEVRQTSGYTF.

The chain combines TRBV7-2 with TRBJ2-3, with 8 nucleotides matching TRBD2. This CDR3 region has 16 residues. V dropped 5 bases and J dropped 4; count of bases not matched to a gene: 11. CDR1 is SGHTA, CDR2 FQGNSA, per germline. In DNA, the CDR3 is TGTGCCAGCAGCCGGCAATCTAGCGGGCGGGCAGATACGCAGTATTTT. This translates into CASSRQSSGRADTQYF. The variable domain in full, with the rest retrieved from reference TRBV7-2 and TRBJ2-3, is GAGVSQSPSNKVTEKGKDVELRCDPISGHTALYWYRQSLGQGLEFLIYFQGNSAPDKSGLPSDRFSAERTGGSVSTLTIQRTQQEDSAVYLCASSRQSSGRADTQYFGPGTRLTVL.

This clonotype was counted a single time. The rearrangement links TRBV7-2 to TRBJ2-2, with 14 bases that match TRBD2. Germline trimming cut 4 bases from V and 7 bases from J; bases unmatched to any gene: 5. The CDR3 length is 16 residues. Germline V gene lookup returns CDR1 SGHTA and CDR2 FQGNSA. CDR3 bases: TGTGCCAGCAGCTACCCCGGACTAGCGGGGGGCGGGGAGCTGTTTTTT. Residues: CASSYPGLAGGGELFF.

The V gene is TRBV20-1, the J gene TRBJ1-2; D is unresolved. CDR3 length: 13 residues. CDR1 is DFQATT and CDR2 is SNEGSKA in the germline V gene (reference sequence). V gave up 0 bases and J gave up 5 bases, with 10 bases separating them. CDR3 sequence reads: CSARDYRVYGYTF. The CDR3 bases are TGCAGTGCTAGAGATTACCGGGTTTATGGCTACACCTTC.

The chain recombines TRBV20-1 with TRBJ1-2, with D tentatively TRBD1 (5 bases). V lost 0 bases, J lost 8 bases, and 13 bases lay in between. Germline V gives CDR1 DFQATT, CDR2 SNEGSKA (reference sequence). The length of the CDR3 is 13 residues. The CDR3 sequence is CSARDRQGGGYTF. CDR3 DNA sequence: TGCAGTGCTAGAGACCGGCAGGGAGGCGGCTACACCTTC.

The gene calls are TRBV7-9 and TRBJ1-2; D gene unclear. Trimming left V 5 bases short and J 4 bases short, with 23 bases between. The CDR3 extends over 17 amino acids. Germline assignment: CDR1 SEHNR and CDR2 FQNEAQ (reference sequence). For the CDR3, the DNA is TGTGCCAGCAGCCCATGGACCCCGACCCATACCCCCTATGGCTACACCTTC. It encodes CASSPWTPTHTPYGYTF. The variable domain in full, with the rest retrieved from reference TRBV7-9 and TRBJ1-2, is DTGVSQNPRHKITKRGQNVTFRCDPISEHNRLYWYRQTLGQGPEFLTYFQNEAQLEKSRLLSDRFSAERPKGSFSTLEIQRTEQGDSAMYLCASSPWTPTHTPYGYTFGSGTRLTVV.

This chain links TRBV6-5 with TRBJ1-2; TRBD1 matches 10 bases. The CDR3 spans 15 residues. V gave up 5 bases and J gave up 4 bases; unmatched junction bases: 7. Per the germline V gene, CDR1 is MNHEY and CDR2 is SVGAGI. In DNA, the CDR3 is TGTGCCAGCAGTCTGGGGACAGGGGCCGGCTATGGCTACACCTTC. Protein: CASSLGTGAGYGYTF.